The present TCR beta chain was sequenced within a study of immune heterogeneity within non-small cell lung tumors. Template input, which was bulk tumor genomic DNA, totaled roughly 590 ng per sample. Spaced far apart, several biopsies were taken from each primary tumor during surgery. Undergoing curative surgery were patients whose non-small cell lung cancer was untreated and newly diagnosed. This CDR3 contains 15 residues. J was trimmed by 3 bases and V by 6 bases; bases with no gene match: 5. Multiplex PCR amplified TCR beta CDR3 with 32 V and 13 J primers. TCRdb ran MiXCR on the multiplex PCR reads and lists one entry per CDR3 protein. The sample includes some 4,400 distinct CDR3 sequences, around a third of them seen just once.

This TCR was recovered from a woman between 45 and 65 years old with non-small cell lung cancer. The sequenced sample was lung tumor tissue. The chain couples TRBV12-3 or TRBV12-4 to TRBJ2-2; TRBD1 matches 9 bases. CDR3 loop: CASSPGQGHTGELFF. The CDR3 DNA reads TGTGCCAGCAGCCCGGGACAGGGTCACACCGGGGAGCTGTTTTTT.